What follows is one TCR beta chain and its context. The antigen it binds to is not known. No much larger clone exists at a distance of one base, and base qualities are not known. Each collaborating institution followed its own protocols to collect whole blood in K2EDTA tubes. For TCRbeta analysis, collaborator samples were shipped as frozen whole blood, as isolated PBMCs, or as DNA extracted from either sample type. The data were taken from a study of blood T cell repertoires in COVID-19 (dated by TCRdb to about 2020). A note on the overall study: Samples covering the acute and convalescent phases of COVID-19 were provided by collaborators in the United States, Italy and Spain. Subjects who had been exposed to COVID-19, were actively infected with it, or had recovered from it provided the deeply sampled blood TCRbeta repertoires that made up the dataset. The material from the prospective study consisted of cDNA or gDNA derived from T cells, B-cell-depleted T cells, or PBMCs. The sample metadata nearly always contained a de-identified subject ID, COVID-19 status, age in years and sex. The samples were drawn from two sources: the first 160 participants of the ongoing ImmuneRACE study, and 1,254 subjects contributed by 6 global collaborators. HLA class I and class II types, where available, came from metadata supplied by the sample provider rather than from assay-based typing. A freely available public database, intended as a resource for researchers studying the immune response to SARS-CoV-2, is where the repertoires were released. The paper's findings and limits, for the study overall: The amount of clinical and demographic metadata varied by source and participant and was provided uncurated.

TCRbeta CDR3 regions were amplified from genomic DNA using the immunoSEQ Assay, a bias-controlled multiplex PCR. Concerning the study's data processing: Nucleated cell counts per sample were estimated from amplification of reference gene primers within the assay. To quantify the absolute abundance of each unique TCRbeta CDR3 rearrangement, sequence reads were collapsed and filtered. For each sample, productive Simpson clonality was calculated by taking the square root of Simpson's diversity index across productive rearrangements. The source is immuneACCESS, and TCRdb retained only in-frame sequences with V and J called. Part of the clones is not carried over; for the studies checked, unresolved V genes explain less than half of this, and the remainder is unexplained. That table furnishes V, J and clone size, whereas the DNA furnished D and trimming. Recorded for this sample are fewer than 75,000 clones; about 89% of them occurred a single time. Of the sample, 5.5% to 8.5% is held by the ten largest clones.

The germline V gene (reference sequence) specifies LNHDA as CDR1 and SQIVND as CDR2. The cysteine opens and the phenylalanine closes a CDR3 of 16 amino acids. Only the CDR3 DNA is retained, 48 bases long and in frame from the first base. At the junction V is shortened by 5 bases and J by 2 bases, with 16 bases in between. Sequenced material: peripheral blood. The receptor was derived from a man aged 55 to 70 with active or convalescent COVID-19. The rearrangement combines TRBV19 with TRBJ1-5; TRBD1 could be the D gene, as 5 bases match. CDR3 loop: CASSALLGAGNQPQHF. The nucleotide sequence reads TGTGCCAGTAGTGCCCTACTTGGGGCAGGCAATCAGCCCCAGCATTTT.